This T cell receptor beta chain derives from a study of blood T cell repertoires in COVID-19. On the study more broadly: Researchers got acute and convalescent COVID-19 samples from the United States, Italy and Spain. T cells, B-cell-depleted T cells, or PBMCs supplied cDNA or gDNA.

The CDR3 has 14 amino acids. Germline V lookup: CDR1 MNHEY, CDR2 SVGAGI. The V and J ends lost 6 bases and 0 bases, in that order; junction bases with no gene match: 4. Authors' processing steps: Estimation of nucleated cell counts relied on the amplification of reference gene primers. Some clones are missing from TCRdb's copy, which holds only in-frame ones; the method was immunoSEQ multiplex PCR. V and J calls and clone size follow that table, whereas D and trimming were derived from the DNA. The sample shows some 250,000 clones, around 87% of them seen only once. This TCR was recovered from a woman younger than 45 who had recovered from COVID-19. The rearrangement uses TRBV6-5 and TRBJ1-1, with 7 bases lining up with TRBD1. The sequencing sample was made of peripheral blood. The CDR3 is CASRRGTVNTEAFF. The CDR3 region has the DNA TGTGCCAGCAGACGAGGGACAGTGAACACTGAAGCTTTCTTT.